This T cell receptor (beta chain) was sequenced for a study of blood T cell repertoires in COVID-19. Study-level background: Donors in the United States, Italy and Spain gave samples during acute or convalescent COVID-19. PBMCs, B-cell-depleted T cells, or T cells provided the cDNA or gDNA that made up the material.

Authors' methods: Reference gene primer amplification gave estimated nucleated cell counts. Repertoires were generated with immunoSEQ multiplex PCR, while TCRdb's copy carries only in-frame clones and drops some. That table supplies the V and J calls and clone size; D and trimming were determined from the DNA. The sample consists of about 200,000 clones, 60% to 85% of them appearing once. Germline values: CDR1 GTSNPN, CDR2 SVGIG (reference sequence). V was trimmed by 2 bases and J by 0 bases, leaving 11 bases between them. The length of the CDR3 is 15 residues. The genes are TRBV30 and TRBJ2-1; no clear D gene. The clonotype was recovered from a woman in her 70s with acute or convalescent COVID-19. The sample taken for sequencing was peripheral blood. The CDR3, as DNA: TGTGCCTGGAGTATTTACCGAGGCTCCTACAATGAGCAGTTCTTC. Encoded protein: CAWSIYRGSYNEQFF.